This entry is about one T cell receptor beta chain. Trimming took 6 bases from V and 3 from J; bases not matched to a gene: 10. The CDR3 contains 17 residues. Germline CDR1 and CDR2: SQVTM and ANQGSEA. This entry comes from a study of Ad26.COV2.S vaccination and SARS-CoV-2 variants. As for the study in general: Intramuscularly, Ad26.COV2.S was given either once or twice, 56 days apart.

Generated by immunoSEQ multiplex PCR, the TCRdb table keeps only in-frame clones and is missing some. This table has more than 250,000 clones, more than 75% appearing once. Sample treatment: 15 to 20 received Ad26.COV2.S at low or high dose, single or two shots; about 5 received placebo; per-sample allocation not given. Vaccine and placebo recipients were sampled on day 63 after the first injection. The TCR was taken from a person aged 18-60 years who received the Ad26.COV2.S COVID-19 vaccine or a placebo. The material sequenced was peripheral blood, taken in a trial of Ad26.COV2.S vaccine versus placebo. The chain has TRBV29-1 and TRBJ2-2, with 13 positions matching TRBD2. CDR3 bases: TGCAGCGTGATCGGACTAGCGGGAGATGTGGACACCGGGGAGCTGTTTTTT. Its translation: CSVIGLAGDVDTGELFF.